The 25 T cell receptor beta chains below all came from one sample that was sequenced in a study of tumor and adjacent non-tumor tissue in lung cancer. TCRbeta libraries were built with three rounds of nested PCR, modified from ARM-PCR. TCRdb redid the calling of the multiplex PCR reads with MiXCR, one entry per CDR3 protein. Among approximately 120,000 distinct CDR3 sequences listed, roughly 73% were seen once. The template was RNA from unsorted bulk tissue. Sequencing was performed on lung tumor tissue. The receptor set was obtained from a woman in her sixties or seventies with non-small cell lung cancer.

Concerning this clonotype itself: Possible read error: a much larger clone is one base away. The J gene is TRBJ1-2, the V gene TRBV6-2 or TRBV6-3; a possible D gene is TRBD1 (5 bases). The CDR3 is made up of 13 amino acids. Deletions cut 4 bases from V and 3 bases from J, with 9 bases between. Germline V lookup: CDR1 MNHEY, CDR2 SVGEGT. The CDR3 DNA is TGTGCCAGCAGTTTGCAGGGAGACTATGGCTACACCTTC. Its translation: CASSLQGDYGYTF.

This clonotype was seen ten or more times. The chain uses TRBV30 and TRBJ2-2; D not certain. V lost 7 bases and J 6 bases, leaving 9 bases between the germline ends. Germline CDR1 is GTSNPN and CDR2 is SVGIG (reference sequence). The CDR3 spans 11 residues. CDR3 bases: TGTGCCTCATCTCTCGCCGGGGAGCTGTTTTTT. Its protein product is CASSLAGELFF.

Notes on this clonotype: At one end the junction does not follow the germline gene, possibly because of a read error. This chain connects TRBV10-3 to TRBJ2-1; 12 bases are shared with TRBD2. The CDR3 is 16 residues long. The germline V gene has CDR1 ENHRY and CDR2 SYGVKD. The CDR3 DNA is TGTTCCATCAGTTTCGGGACTAGCGGGCTATACAATGAGCAGTTCTTC. Protein: CSISFGTSGLYNEQFF.

Details on this clonotype: The junction differs from germline at one of its ends, possibly a read error. CDR3 coding DNA: TGTGCCAACAGCTTATCCACTGGGACTGCCGAGCAGTACTTC. As protein: CANSLSTGTAEQYF. The chain joins TRBV11-2 to TRBJ2-7, with D perhaps matching TRBD2 (6 bases). This CDR3 is built from 14 residues. In germline, CDR1 is SGHAT, CDR2 FQNNGV.

Worth noting for this clonotype: The junction departs from germline at one end; a sequencing error may be responsible. The chain links TRBV24-1 to TRBJ2-2, with TRBD1 as a possible D gene (5 bases). This CDR3 is 14 amino acids long. The germline CDR1 and CDR2 sequences are KGHDR and SFDVKD. For the CDR3, the DNA is TGTGCCGCCAGTGTTGGACAAAACACCGTGGAGCTGTTTTTT. Translating it yields CAASVGQNTVELFF.

This clonotype showed up just once. A read error may account for a junction end that differs from germline. The chain links TRBV12-3 or TRBV12-4 to TRBJ2-7, with 9 bases fitting TRBD2. CDR3 length equals 14 residues. The CDR3 loop reads CASSLGLAIYAQYF. The CDR3 region has the DNA TGTGCCAGCAGTCTCGGACTAGCGATCTACGCGCAGTACTTC.

Worth noting for this clonotype: Sequence at one end of the junction differs from germline and may be a read error. The chain links TRBV4-1 to TRBJ2-7; unclear D gene. The CDR3 spans 13 residues. Germline V gene data show CDR1 as MGHRA and CDR2 as YSYEKL. Written as DNA, the CDR3 is TGTACCAGCAGCCAATATAGGTCAGACGAGCAGTACTTC. Amino acid sequence: CTSSQYRSDEQYF.

Notes on this clonotype: Compared with germline, one end of the junction differs, possibly owing to a read error. The chain uses TRBV11-3 and TRBJ2-5; D not resolved. The CDR3 spans 14 residues. Germline V gives CDR1 SGHNT, CDR2 YENEEA. CDR3 sequence: CDSSSPRMQEAQYF. In nucleotides, the CDR3 is TGTGACAGCAGCTCCCCTCGTATGCAAGAGGCCCAGTACTTC.

The gene calls are TRBV20-1 and TRBJ1-2; no reliable D call. The germline CDR1 and CDR2 sequences are DFQATT and SNEGSKA (reference sequence). V lost 7 bases and J lost 4, with 13 bases in between. CDR3 length: 12 residues. The CDR3, as DNA: TGCAGTGACACGGGCAGACTCTATGGCTACACCTTC. The encoded protein is CSDTGRLYGYTF.

The rearrangement joins TRBV20-1 to TRBJ2-3; 10 bases agree with TRBD2. Germline V CDR1 and CDR2: DFQATT, SNEGSKA (reference sequence). The CDR3 spans 17 residues. With 4 bases clipped from V and 2 bases from J, the junction kept 12 bases outside the gene matches. The CDR3 sequence is CSANRSGRAGDTDTQYF. CDR3 sequence (DNA): TGCAGTGCTAACCGCAGCGGGAGGGCCGGGGACACAGATACGCAGTATTTT.

About this clonotype: This may arise from a read error, as a much more abundant clone is one base away. V gene TRBV20-1 combines with J gene TRBJ1-1; D is undetermined. Germline V CDR1 and CDR2: DFQATT, SNEGSKA (reference sequence). This CDR3 has 14 residues. Trimming removed 4 bases at V and 1 base at J, with 13 bases between. The DNA for the CDR3 is TGCAGTGCTACATTGTCTTCAGGGAACACTGAAGCTTTCTTT. This encodes CSATLSSGNTEAFF.

Comments on this clonotype: Relative to the germline gene, one junction end is altered; a read error may explain this. The chain has TRBV29-1 and TRBJ1-6, with D perhaps TRBD1 (5 bases). In germline, CDR1 is SQVTM, CDR2 ANQGSEA. The CDR3 is 15 amino acids. CDR3 sequence reads: CSVEDSGLGGSLLHF. In nucleotides, the CDR3 is TGCAGTGTTGAAGACTCAGGTTTGGGGGGGTCACTCCTCCACTTT.

Worth noting for this clonotype: This sequence may be a read error, since a much larger clone differs from it by one base. This chain uses TRBV6-1 with TRBJ2-1; D remains ambiguous. Germline V gene sequence: CDR1 MNHNS, CDR2 SASEGT. CDR3 size: 11 residues. With 7 bases removed from V and 10 bases from J, the gap between germline ends came to 11 bases. The CDR3 region has the DNA TGTGCCAGCACCGTATTAGAGGAGCAGTTCTTC. This translates into CASTVLEEQFF.

Comment on this clonotype: A much more abundant neighbour one base away suggests this may be a read error. The rearrangement links TRBV16 to TRBJ2-1; D gene uncertain. This CDR3 has 13 residues. Germline V gives CDR1 KGHSY, CDR2 FQNENV. V was pared by 7 bases and J by 4 bases, with 11 bases between. CDR3 sequence: CASTIDLYNEQFF. The CDR3 DNA reads as TGTGCCAGCACAATTGATCTTTACAATGAGCAGTTCTTC.

With respect to this clonotype: Sequence at one end of the junction differs from germline and may be a read error. The chain has TRBV6-6 and TRBJ1-6; D may be TRBD1 (5 bases). The CDR3 is made up of 17 amino acids. The germline CDR1 and CDR2 sequences are MNHNY and SVGAGI (reference sequence). CDR3 coding DNA: TGTGCCAGCAGTTCCCTACGCTCCGGGGCACATAATTCACCCCTCCACTTC. Translated, it gives CASSSLRSGAHNSPLHF.

Notes on this clonotype: This clone may be a read error of a much larger clone one base away. CDR3 nucleotides: TGCGTCAGCAGCCAAGGCGGCAGGGGGGCAGATACGCAGTATTTT. As protein: CVSSQGGRGADTQYF. The rearrangement uses TRBV4-3 and TRBJ2-3; D is possibly TRBD1 (7 bases). The CDR3 sequence is 15 residues long. Germline assignment: CDR1 LGHNA and CDR2 YSLEER.

This clonotype was seen only a few times. Germline is not matched at one junction end, which may reflect a read error. J is TRBJ2-5 and V is TRBV4-3, with TRBD2 as a possible D gene (5 bases). CDR3 length: 15 amino acids. Germline loops: CDR1 LGHNA, CDR2 YSLEER. In DNA, the CDR3 is TGCGCCAGCAGCCGACACCTGGACTCACCAGAGACCCAGTACTTT. Translating it yields CASSRHLDSPETQYF.

Concerning this clonotype itself: Germline and junction disagree at one end, which may indicate a read error. The chain links TRBV12-3 or TRBV12-4 to TRBJ2-3; no reliable D call. The CDR3 has 13 residues. The CDR3: CASRPENTVTRYF. As DNA, the CDR3 is TGTGCCAGCAGACCGGAAAACACAGTTACGCGGTATTTT.

About this clonotype itself: This may stem from a read error, because a much larger clone lies one nucleotide away. The rearrangement joins TRBV20-1 to TRBJ2-7; D unclear. The CDR3 runs to 12 residues. Per the germline V gene, CDR1 is DFQATT and CDR2 is SNEGSKA (reference sequence). The CDR3 DNA sequence: TGCAATGCTAGAGTAATAGGGTACGAGCAGTACTTC. Encoded protein: CNARVIGYEQYF.

To note about this clonotype: A read error may explain this, as a much larger clone is one base away. The chain couples TRBV12-3 or TRBV12-4 to TRBJ2-5; D is possibly TRBD1 or TRBD2 (5 bases each). The CDR3 loop spans 14 amino acids. V dropped 6 bases and J dropped 1 base, with 12 bases sitting between them. The DNA of the CDR3 is TGTGCCAGCAGCCATATGGGGGTCCAAGAGACCCAGTACTTC. Amino acids: CASSHMGVQETQYF.

For this clonotype: A much larger clone differs by one base, so this may be a read error. J is TRBJ2-7 and V is TRBV6-6; the D gene is possibly TRBD1 (5 bases). V lost 0 bases and J 7 bases, leaving 16 bases between the germline ends. CDR1 is MNHNY and CDR2 is SVGAGI in the germline V gene (reference sequence). The CDR3 is made up of 15 amino acids. The CDR3 bases are TGTGCCAGCAGTTACTCCTCCGCAGGGTCCTCAGAGCAGTACTTC. Translated, it gives CASSYSSAGSSEQYF.

Notes on this clonotype: Its ends do not fully match the called genes, so a read error is possible. The gene calls are TRBV7-3 and TRBJ1-1, with TRBD1 as a possible D gene (5 bases). The CDR3 length is 13 residues. The germline CDR1 and CDR2 sequences are SGHTA and FQGTGA. The CDR3 nucleotides read TGTGCCAACAGCCTCGGACAGAACACTGAAGCTTTCTTT. It yields the protein CANSLGQNTEAFF.

This clonotype showed up just a few times. A read error may explain this, as a much larger clone is one base away. The genes are TRBV28 and TRBJ1-4; D is unclear. Germline V CDR1 and CDR2: MDHEN, SYDVKM. This CDR3 comprises 14 residues. The CDR3 is CAGSLRVPAEKLFF. In DNA form, the CDR3 reads TGTGCCGGCAGTCTACGGGTCCCGGCAGAAAAACTGTTTTTT.

As regards this clonotype: The conserved closing phenylalanine or tryptophan is absent in this CDR3, likely reflecting a read error. The chain joins TRBV11-1 to TRBJ2-5, with 8 bases aligning to TRBD1. Germline V gene data show CDR1 as SGHAT and CDR2 as FQDESV (reference sequence). This CDR3 has 16 residues. The CDR3 sequence: CASSRDRGGPQETQYL. CDR3 DNA: TGTGCCAGCAGCCGAGACAGGGGCGGCCCCCAAGAGACTCAGTACTTA.

Concerning this clonotype itself: The limits of the CDR3 on the DNA are not certain, so only TCRdb's listed CDR3 is given. V is TRBV11-2 and J is TRBJ1-2; the table's D gene call, TRBD1, was not cross checked with the DNA. Germline CDR1 and CDR2: SGHAT and FQNNGV. Both ends counted, the CDR3 spans 16 residues. This chain's CDR3 is CTSSLLLGIANYGCTF.